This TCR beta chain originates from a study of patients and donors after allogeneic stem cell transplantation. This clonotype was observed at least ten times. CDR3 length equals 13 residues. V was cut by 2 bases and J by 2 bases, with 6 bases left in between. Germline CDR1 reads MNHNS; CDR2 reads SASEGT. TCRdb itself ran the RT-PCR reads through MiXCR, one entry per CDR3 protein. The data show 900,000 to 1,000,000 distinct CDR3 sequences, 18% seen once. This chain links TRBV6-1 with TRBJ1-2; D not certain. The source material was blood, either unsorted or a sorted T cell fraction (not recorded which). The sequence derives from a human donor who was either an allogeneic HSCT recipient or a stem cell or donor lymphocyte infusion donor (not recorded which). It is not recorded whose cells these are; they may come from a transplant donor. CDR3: CASSERRNYGYTF. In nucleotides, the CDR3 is TGTGCCAGCAGTGAACGCCGCAACTATGGCTACACCTTC.